This TCR beta chain comes out of a study of read filtering for tumor transcriptome and immune sequencing. Study overall: By R-ISS, stages I, II and III held about 8, 17 and 7 patients. TCR-mapped reads were about 3.5 to 10.27 million with IR-seq versus roughly 75 to 1,300 with RNA-seq. The study, taken as a whole, reports: RNA-seq captured clonotypes less deeply and reliably than IR-seq.

From germline, CDR1 is DFQATT and CDR2 SNEGSKA (reference sequence). The CDR3 length is 17 residues. Trimming pared 1 base from V and 0 bases from J, leaving 16 bases between. There are many counts of this clonotype. What it binds is not known. Molecular barcoded adaptors covering alpha/delta and beta/gamma chains were used on around 370 ng RNA. TCRdb itself ran the reads through MiXCR, one entry per CDR3 protein. The profile shows roughly 18,000 distinct CDR3 sequences, over 20% of them singletons. The receptor comes from a donor at least 40 years old with multiple myeloma. Sequences were obtained from a population of CD138-negative cells sorted from bone marrow. The genes are TRBV20-1 and TRBJ2-1; D unresolved. CDR3 nucleotide sequence: TGCAGTGCTAGAGTGAGTTTCCGGGCGAGCTCCTACAATGAGCAGTTCTTC. Translation gives CSARVSFRASSYNEQFF.